This T cell receptor beta chain was obtained from a study of beta chain features in type 1 diabetes. As regards this clone: What it recognizes is unknown.

The isolated RNA, all of it, was reverse transcribed, so expressed TCRB transcripts were what got sequenced. TCRdb's table, derived via immunoSEQ multiplex PCR, lists solely in-frame clones and lacks some. The table has hundreds of thousands of clones, around an eighth seen once. General study points: Naive, central memory and regulatory TCRB repertoires appeared more similar among patients than healthy donors.

Trimming took 4 bases from V and 10 from J, leaving 17 bases between them. Germline V gene data show CDR1 as SGHNT and CDR2 as YENEEA. This CDR3 has 14 residues. This receptor was taken from a man aged 18 to 30 in good health. The sample taken for sequencing was naive CD4+ T cells from blood. J is TRBJ2-1 and V is TRBV11-3; D is perhaps TRBD1 (7 bases). CDR3 in DNA: TGTGCCAGCAGCTCCCGGGTCCAGGGGGGAGAGCAGTTCTTC. This translates into CASSSRVQGGEQFF.